This T cell receptor (beta chain) is drawn from a study of radiation and T cells in renal cell carcinoma. Study observations and caveats: Top 100 clonotypes averaged about 50% in irradiated versus about 40% in nephrectomy-only tumors. From baseline, blood top tumor clonotypes peaked at 2 weeks post-radiation. Dominant CDR3 motifs were more common in irradiated tumors than controls.

In the case of this clone: Its specificity is not known.

As for treatment: 15 Gy SBRT to primary tumor, nephrectomy 4 weeks later. Clear cell pathology was present in this patient's renal cell carcinoma. Data came from immunoSEQ multiplex PCR; TCRdb stores just in-frame clones and leaves some out. The table has around 16,000 clones, around 65% seen once. This TCR derives from a woman aged 70-85 years with renal cell carcinoma. The source material was tumor tissue, sampled from a patient whose treatment included radiotherapy and nephrectomy.

CDR3 sequence: CASSSEGYYGYTF. The CDR3 DNA reads TGTGCCAGCAGTTCCGAGGGATACTATGGCTACACCTTC. The chain couples TRBV2 to TRBJ1-2; no reliable D call. CDR1 and CDR2 (germline): SNHLY, FYNNEI. V was pared by 5 bases and J by 3 bases, with 10 bases between. This CDR3 is 13 amino acids long.